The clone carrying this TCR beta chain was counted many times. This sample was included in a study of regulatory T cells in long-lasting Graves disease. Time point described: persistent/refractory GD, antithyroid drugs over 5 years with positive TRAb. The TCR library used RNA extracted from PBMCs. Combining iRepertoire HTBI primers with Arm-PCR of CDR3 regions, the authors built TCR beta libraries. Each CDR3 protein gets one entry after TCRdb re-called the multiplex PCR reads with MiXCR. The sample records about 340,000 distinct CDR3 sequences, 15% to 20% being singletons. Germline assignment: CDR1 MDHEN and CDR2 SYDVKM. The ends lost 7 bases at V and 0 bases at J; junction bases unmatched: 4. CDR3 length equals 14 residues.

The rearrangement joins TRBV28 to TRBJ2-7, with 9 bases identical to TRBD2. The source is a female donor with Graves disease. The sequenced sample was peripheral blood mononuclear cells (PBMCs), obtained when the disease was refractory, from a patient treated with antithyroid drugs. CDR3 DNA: TGTGCCAGCAAAGAGCGGGAGGTCTCCTACGAGCAGTACTTC. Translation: CASKEREVSYEQYF.